Many counts were recorded for the clone carrying this T cell receptor beta chain. The germline V gene has CDR1 SGHRS and CDR2 YFSETQ. This CDR3 spans 15 amino acids. V was pared by 4 bases and J by 0 bases, with 5 bases of the junction left unmatched. The sample is drawn from a study of blood T cells in healthy people across ages. Next came a second PCR, run for about 7 to 12 cycles, which used a sample-barcoded 5' primer along with a J-beta primer mix. A tag from a template-switch adaptor with 12 random nucleotides marked each cDNA molecule. Each CDR3 protein gets one entry after TCRdb re-called the 5' RACE reads with MiXCR. Counted here are roughly 650,000 distinct CDR3 sequences, approximately 31% occurring once; the ten biggest clones make up approximately 15%.

Source material: blood. The rearrangement joins TRBV5-1 to TRBJ2-3; 7 nucleotides align to TRBD2. This TCR was sampled from a woman aged 80 or over in good health. The CDR3 here is CASSAGGVSTDTQYF. The DNA of the CDR3 is TGCGCCAGCAGCGCTGGGGGGGTTAGCACAGATACGCAGTATTTT.